This T cell receptor (beta chain) was recovered during a study of shared clonotypes between healthy human individuals. Only in-frame clones appear in the TCRdb table, and some are missing; sequencing was by immunoSEQ multiplex PCR. The sample includes 2 million to 2.5 million clones, more than 90% seen only once; the top ten take over 0.1%. The germline gives CDR1 SNHLY, CDR2 FYNNEI. V was trimmed by 4 bases and J by 4 bases, leaving 13 bases between them. The CDR3 length is 15 residues. The chain is built from TRBV2 and TRBJ1-4; the D gene is possibly TRBD1 (6 bases). This sequence originates from a man between 18 and 29 years old in good health. The source material was naive CD4+ T cells sorted from blood. The subset: CD45RA+ positively selected. CDR3 bases: TGTGCCAGCAGTGTCACAGGGAGGGATAATGAAAAACTGTTTTTT. Translating it yields CASSVTGRDNEKLFF.